These 7 T cell receptor beta chains originate from one sample sequenced in a study of blood T cells in healthy people across ages. It was with a sample-barcoded 5' primer and a J-beta primer mix that a second PCR of about 6 to 12 cycles was run. Each CDR3 protein is one row after TCRdb ran MiXCR on the 5' RACE reads. The repertoire holds 710,000 or so distinct CDR3 sequences, with 22% as singletons. The sample consisted of blood. The receptors come from a man between 65 and 85 years old in good health.

This chain uses TRBV28 with TRBJ2-5; unclear D gene. The better agreement between TRBJ2-1 and the DNA end casts doubt on the J call. This CDR3 region has 13 residues. The germline V gene encodes CDR1 MDHEN and CDR2 SYDVKM. CDR3 loop: CASSPGPTNEQFF. The CDR3 DNA reads TGTGCCAGCAGCCCAGGCCCGACCAATGAGCAGTTCTTC.

This clonotype has only a few counts. The V and J genes are TRBV7-2 and TRBJ2-3; the D gene could be TRBD1 or TRBD2 (7 bases each). Germline loops: CDR1 SGHTA, CDR2 FQGNSA. The V gene lost 2 bases and the J gene lost 2 bases, with 11 bases spanning the gap. CDR3 length equals 15 residues. Here the CDR3 reads CASSLQGGLTDTQYF. CDR3 nucleotide sequence: TGTGCCAGCAGCTTACAGGGGGGGCTCACAGATACGCAGTATTTT.

The V and J genes are TRBV20-1 and TRBJ1-2, with D possibly matching TRBD1 (6 bases). Trimming shortened V by 2 bases and J by 1 base, and 14 bases separated the two germline ends. The V gene's germline CDR1 is DFQATT and CDR2 SNEGSKA (reference sequence). This CDR3 region has 15 residues. CDR3 nucleotide sequence: TGCAGTGCTAGACCTGCCGGGACACTTAACTATGGCTACACCTTC. Translated, it gives CSARPAGTLNYGYTF.

This clonotype was detected a few times. The junction does not match germline at one end; this may be a read error. The chain uses TRBV12-3 or TRBV12-4 and TRBJ2-3; 7 bases are a match to TRBD2. This CDR3 has 15 residues. This CDR3 reads CASSLGGSVTDTQYF. DNA of the CDR3: TGCGCCAGCAGCTTAGGCGGGAGTGTAACAGATACGCAGTATTTT.

This clonotype was seen repeatedly, ten times or more. The CDR3 loop reads CASSTRRTEAFF. In nucleotides, the CDR3 is TGTGCCAGCAGTACCCGGAGGACTGAAGCTTTCTTT. J is TRBJ1-1 and V is TRBV27; unclear D gene. With 5 bases removed from V and 5 bases from J, the gap between germline ends came to 9 bases. This CDR3 contains 12 residues. Looked up from germline, CDR1 is MNHEY and CDR2 is SMNVEV (reference sequence).

This clonotype was detected only a few times. The J gene is TRBJ1-6, the V gene TRBV20-1, with D perhaps matching TRBD1 (5 bases). Germline lookup yields CDR1 DFQATT and CDR2 SNEGSKA (reference sequence). Between the trimmed V and J ends, which lost 1 base and 11 bases, there was a span of 18 bases. There are 15 residues in the CDR3. DNA of the CDR3: TGCAGTGCTAGAGGACAGTCTTCGGAGGTTCCACCCCTCCACTTT. Translating it yields CSARGQSSEVPPLHF.

This clonotype was counted a few times. The genes are TRBV20-1 and TRBJ2-5; the match to TRBD2 covers 7 bases. J was trimmed by 6 bases and V by 0 bases; bases with no gene match: 10. The germline gives CDR1 DFQATT, CDR2 SNEGSKA (reference sequence). This CDR3 has 15 residues. CDR3 nucleotides: TGCAGTGCTAGAGATCAGCGGGACGGTCCCAAGACCCAGTACTTC. This gives the protein CSARDQRDGPKTQYF.